The clone carrying this TCR beta chain turned up a few times. The CDR3 runs 15 residues. CDR1 is MNHEY, CDR2 SVGEGT, per germline. V trimming: 5 bases; J trimming: 3 bases; junction bases outside the gene matches: 7. This entry belongs to a study of blood T cell repertoires in COVID-19. Under the authors' procedure: Amplifying reference gene primers gave estimates of nucleated cell counts. Only in-frame clones appear in the TCRdb table, and some are missing; sequencing was by immunoSEQ multiplex PCR. Clonal size and the V and J genes are those of that table, whereas D and trimming came from the DNA. Of 95,000 to 150,000 clones in the sample, less than 90% were seen once.

The sequence was collected from a woman of 80 years or more with acute or convalescent COVID-19. This chain links TRBV6-2 or TRBV6-3 with TRBJ2-7; 10 bases are a match to TRBD1. The sample was peripheral blood. The CDR3 reads CASSIVGQGYYEQYF. The CDR3 nucleotides are TGTGCCAGCAGTATTGTGGGACAGGGGTACTACGAGCAGTACTTC.